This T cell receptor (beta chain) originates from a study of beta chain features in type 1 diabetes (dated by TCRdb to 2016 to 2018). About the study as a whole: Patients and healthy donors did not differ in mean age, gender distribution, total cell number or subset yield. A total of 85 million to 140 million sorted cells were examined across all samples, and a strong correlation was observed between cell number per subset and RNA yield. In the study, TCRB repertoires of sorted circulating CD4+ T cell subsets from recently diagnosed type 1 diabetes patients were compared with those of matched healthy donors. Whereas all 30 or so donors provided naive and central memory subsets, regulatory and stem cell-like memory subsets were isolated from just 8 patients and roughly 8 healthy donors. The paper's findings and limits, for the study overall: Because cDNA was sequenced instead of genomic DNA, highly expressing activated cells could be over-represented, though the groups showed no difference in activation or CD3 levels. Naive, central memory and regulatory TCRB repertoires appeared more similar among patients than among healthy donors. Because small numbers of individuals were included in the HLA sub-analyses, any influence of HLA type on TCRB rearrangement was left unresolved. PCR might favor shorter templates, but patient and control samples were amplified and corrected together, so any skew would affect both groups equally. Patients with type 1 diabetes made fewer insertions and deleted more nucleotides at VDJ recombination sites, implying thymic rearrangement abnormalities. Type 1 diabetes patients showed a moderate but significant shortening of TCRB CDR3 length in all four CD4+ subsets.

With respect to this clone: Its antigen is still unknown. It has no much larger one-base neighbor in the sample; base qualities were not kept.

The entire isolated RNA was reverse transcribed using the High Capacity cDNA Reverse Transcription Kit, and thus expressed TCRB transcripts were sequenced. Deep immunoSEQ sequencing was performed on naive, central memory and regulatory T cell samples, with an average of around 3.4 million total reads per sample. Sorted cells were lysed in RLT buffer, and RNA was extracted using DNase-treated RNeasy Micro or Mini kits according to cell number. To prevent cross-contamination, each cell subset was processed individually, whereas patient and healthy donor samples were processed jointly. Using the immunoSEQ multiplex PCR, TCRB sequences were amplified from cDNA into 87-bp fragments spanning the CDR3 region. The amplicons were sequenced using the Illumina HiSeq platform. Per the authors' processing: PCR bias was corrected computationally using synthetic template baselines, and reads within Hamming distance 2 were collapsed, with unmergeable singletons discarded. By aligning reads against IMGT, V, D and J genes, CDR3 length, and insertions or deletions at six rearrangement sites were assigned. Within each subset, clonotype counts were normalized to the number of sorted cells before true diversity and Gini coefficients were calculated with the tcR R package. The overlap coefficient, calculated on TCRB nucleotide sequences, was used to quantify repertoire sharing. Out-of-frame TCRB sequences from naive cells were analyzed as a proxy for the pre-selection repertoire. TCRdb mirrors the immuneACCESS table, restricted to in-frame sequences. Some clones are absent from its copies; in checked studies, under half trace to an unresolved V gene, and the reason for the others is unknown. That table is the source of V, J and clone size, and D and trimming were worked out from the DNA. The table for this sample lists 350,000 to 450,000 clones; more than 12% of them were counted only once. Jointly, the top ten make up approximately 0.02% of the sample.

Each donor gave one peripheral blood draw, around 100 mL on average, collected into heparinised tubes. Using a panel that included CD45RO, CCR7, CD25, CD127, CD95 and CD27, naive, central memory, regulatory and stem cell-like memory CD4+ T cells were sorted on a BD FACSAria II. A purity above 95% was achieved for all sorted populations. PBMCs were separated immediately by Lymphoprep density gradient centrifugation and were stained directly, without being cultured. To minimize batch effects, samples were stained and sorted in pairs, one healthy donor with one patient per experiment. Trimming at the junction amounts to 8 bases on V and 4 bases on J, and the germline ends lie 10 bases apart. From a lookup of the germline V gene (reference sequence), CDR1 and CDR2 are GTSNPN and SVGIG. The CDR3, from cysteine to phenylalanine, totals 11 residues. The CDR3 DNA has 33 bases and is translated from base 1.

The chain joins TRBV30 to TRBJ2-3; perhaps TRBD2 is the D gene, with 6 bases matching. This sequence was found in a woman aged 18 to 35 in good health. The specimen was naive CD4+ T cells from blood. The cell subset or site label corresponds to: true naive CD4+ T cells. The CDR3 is CAGGKADTQYF. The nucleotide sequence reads TGTGCCGGGGGGAAGGCAGATACGCAGTATTTT.